This T cell receptor (beta chain) was sequenced for a study of blood T cell repertoires in COVID-19 (dated by TCRdb to 2018 to 2021). In the study overall: The collaborator samples originated in the United States, Italy and Spain and spanned the acute and convalescent phases of COVID-19. The samples were drawn from two sources: the first 160 participants of the ongoing ImmuneRACE study, and fewer than 1,500 subjects contributed by 6 global collaborators. The repertoires were made available in a free public database intended to serve as a resource for research on the immune response to SARS-CoV-2. The dataset comprised deeply sampled blood TCRbeta repertoires from subjects exposed to, actively infected with, or recovered from COVID-19. The prospective study material was composed of cDNA or gDNA derived from T cells, B-cell-depleted T cells, or PBMCs. Sample metadata almost always included a de-identified subject ID, COVID-19 status, age in years and sex. HLA class I and class II types, where available, came from metadata supplied by the sample provider rather than from assay-based typing. General study outcomes and caveats: How much clinical and demographic metadata was included differed by source and by participant, and the metadata was provided uncurated.

As concerns this clone: The target of this receptor is not known. Within one base of it there is no much larger clone, and no base qualities were kept.

The germline V gene gives CDR1 as SGHAT and CDR2 as FQNNGV. Measured from the cysteine to the phenylalanine, the CDR3 is 16 residues long. The entry retains the CDR3 DNA only, 48 bases that are in frame from base 1. The V end gives up 4 bases and the J end 0 bases, leaving 5 bases in the junction not matched to a gene. The collaborating institutions used their own protocols to collect whole blood in K2EDTA tubes. For TCRbeta analysis, collaborators shipped samples in one of three forms: frozen whole blood, isolated PBMCs, or DNA extracted from either of those sample types. The immunoSEQ Assay, a bias-controlled multiplex PCR, was used to amplify TCRbeta CDR3 regions from genomic DNA. Turning to the authors' computational methods: Within the assay, amplification of reference gene primers was used to estimate how many nucleated cells each sample contained. Sequence reads were collapsed and filtered to measure the absolute abundance of every unique TCRbeta CDR3 rearrangement. For each sample, productive Simpson clonality was calculated as the square root of Simpson's diversity index across productive rearrangements. The source is immuneACCESS, and TCRdb retained only in-frame sequences with V and J called. Part of the clones is not carried over; for the studies checked, unresolved V genes explain less than half of this, and the remainder is unexplained. V and J calls and clone size are as listed in that table; D and trimming were resolved from the DNA. The sample profile shows 390,000 or so clones; 90% of them were found once. The biggest ten clones account for about 6.8% of the sample.

The receptor was derived from a man between 18 and 35 years old with active or convalescent COVID-19. The rearrangement joined TRBV11-2 to TRBJ1-4, and TRBD1 aligns with 7 junction nucleotides. Sequencing input: peripheral blood. The CDR3 region: CASSWGQRATNEKLFF. Here is the DNA: TGTGCCAGCAGCTGGGGACAGAGGGCAACTAATGAAAAACTGTTTTTT.